The 31 T cell receptor beta chains given below trace back to one sample, sequenced in a study of monozygotic twins with inflammatory bowel disease. One entry per CDR3 protein, without DNA, is what TCRdb gives after re-calling the 5' RACE reads. This repertoire includes under 200,000 distinct CDR3 sequences. Sequencing used blood. These receptors were collected from a human donor with ulcerative colitis or Crohn's disease, or a healthy co-twin of an affected twin (not recorded which).

The CDR3 sequence: CASSQNRVYEQYF. The J gene is TRBJ2-7, the V gene TRBV6-2 or TRBV6-3; the D call of TRBD1 rests on TCRdb alone, since no DNA is present to check it. CDR1 is MNHEY and CDR2 is SVGEGT in the germline V gene. The CDR3 contains 13 residues.

The chain uses TRBV3-1 and TRBJ2-7; without DNA, the TCRdb call of TRBD1 cannot be checked. Germline values: CDR1 LGHDT, CDR2 YNNKEL (reference sequence). The CDR3 extends over 16 amino acids. CDR3 amino acids: CASSQDARAETYEQYF.

The chain has TRBV12-3 or TRBV12-4 and TRBJ1-1; the TRBD1 assignment by TCRdb is unverifiable without DNA. The CDR3 runs 14 residues. CDR3 protein: CASSPFREITEAFF.

This sequence joins TRBV5-1 and TRBJ2-1; checking the TCRdb D call of TRBD2 is not possible without DNA. The germline V gene has CDR1 SGHRS and CDR2 YFSETQ. The length of the CDR3 is 14 residues. CDR3 region: CASSRTSGSWEQFF.

J is TRBJ2-2 and V is TRBV20-1; the TRBD2 assignment by TCRdb is unverifiable without DNA. The CDR3 contains 17 residues. CDR1 and CDR2 (germline): DFQATT, SNEGSKA (reference sequence). The CDR3 region is CSARARAAGGFTGELFF.

The rearrangement joins TRBV12-3 or TRBV12-4 to TRBJ1-1; the TCRdb call, TRBD1, lacks DNA for checking. The CDR3 covers 15 residues. CDR3 protein: CASSFSGQGNTEAFF.

This chain joins TRBV24-1 and TRBJ2-5; TCRdb outputs TRBD1, but without DNA this stays unchecked. This CDR3 spans 14 amino acids. Germline CDR1 reads KGHDR; CDR2 reads SFDVKD. The CDR3 reads CATSDAPTPGTQYF.

The chain uses TRBV6-5 and TRBJ2-7; TCRdb calls TRBD2, which cannot be checked without DNA. The CDR3 sequence is 19 residues long. CDR1 is MNHEY and CDR2 is SVGAGI in the germline V gene. Here the CDR3 reads CASSYSRTSGHHYSYEQYF.

The chain links TRBV28 to TRBJ1-4. This CDR3 is 17 amino acids long. Germline V gives CDR1 MDHEN, CDR2 SYDVKM. CDR3 residues: CASSPSLGGPYNEKLFF.

The chain joins TRBV11-2 to TRBJ1-2; no DNA is available, so the TRBD1 call from TCRdb remains unchecked. Germline V lookup: CDR1 SGHAT, CDR2 FQNNGV. This CDR3 is built from 16 residues. The CDR3 loop is CASSLSGTGINYGYTF.

The chain has TRBV15 and TRBJ2-1; TCRdb returns TRBD2, unconfirmable since there is no DNA. Germline V gives CDR1 LNHNV, CDR2 YYDKDF (reference sequence). The CDR3 consists of 16 residues. Here the CDR3 reads CATSRDRTSGYNEQFF.

The chain recombines TRBV9 with TRBJ2-7; TCRdb names TRBD1, which stays unverified in the absence of DNA. The CDR3 has 15 amino acids. Per the germline V gene, CDR1 is SGDLS and CDR2 is YYNGEE. CDR3 region: CASSGGTASSYEQYF.

This chain links TRBV27 with TRBJ2-1; the D gene TCRdb calls, TRBD2, cannot be checked with no DNA. This CDR3 is 17 amino acids long. Germline CDR1 and CDR2: MNHEY and SMNVEV (reference sequence). CDR3 protein: CTSSLSGTAGGPGEQFF.

This chain links TRBV24-1 with TRBJ2-2; without DNA, the TCRdb call of TRBD1 cannot be checked. The CDR3 extends over 16 amino acids. Germline lookup yields CDR1 KGHDR and CDR2 SFDVKD. CDR3 protein: CATSDPKGVNTGELFF.

The chain recombines TRBV20-1 with TRBJ2-3; there is no DNA to check the TCRdb D call of TRBD2. Germline V gene lookup returns CDR1 DFQATT and CDR2 SNEGSKA (reference sequence). The CDR3 is 16 amino acids. The CDR3 reads CSVGTTSGLVADTQYF.

The rearrangement uses TRBV20-1 and TRBJ2-7; TCRdb picks TRBD1, but there is no DNA to check that call. This CDR3 region has 15 residues. Germline CDR1 is DFQATT and CDR2 is SNEGSKA (reference sequence). CDR3 in amino acids: CSASYSGSVSYEQYF.

V and J are TRBV27 and TRBJ2-1; TCRdb designates TRBD2, a call that cannot be tested without DNA. Germline lookup yields CDR1 MNHEY and CDR2 SMNVEV (reference sequence). This CDR3 has 15 amino acids. The CDR3 reads CASSLGGREDNEQFF.

V and J are TRBV15 and TRBJ2-1; TCRdb designates TRBD1, a call that cannot be tested without DNA. Looked up from germline, CDR1 is LNHNV and CDR2 is YYDKDF (reference sequence). The CDR3 runs to 15 residues. The CDR3 reads CATSETGLDTGEQFF.

V gene TRBV7-2 combines with J gene TRBJ1-5; TCRdb returns TRBD1, unconfirmable since there is no DNA. This CDR3 region has 15 residues. Germline CDR1 and CDR2: SGHTA and FQGNSA. The CDR3 sequence is CASSSRTGGNQPQHF.

The chain links TRBV5-1 to TRBJ2-3. Germline CDR1 SGHRS, CDR2 YFSETQ. The CDR3 loop spans 15 amino acids. The CDR3 loop reads CASSLGGPRTDTQYF.

The chain employs TRBV5-1 and TRBJ2-7; the TCRdb D gene call, TRBD2, has no DNA to confirm it. The CDR3 is 14 amino acids. The germline gives CDR1 SGHRS, CDR2 YFSETQ. The CDR3 sequence: CASSLAGADNEQYF.

This rearrangement joins TRBV5-1 to TRBJ2-1. The CDR3 length is 13 residues. Germline CDR1 is SGHRS and CDR2 is YFSETQ. CDR3 region: CASSFYSVNEQFF. Together with reference TRBV5-1 and TRBJ2-1, the CDR3 gives the full variable domain: KAGVTQTPRYLIKTRGQQVTLSCSPISGHRSVSWYQQTPGQGLQFLFEYFSETQRNKGNFPGRFSGRQFSNSRSEMNVSTLELGDSALYLCASSFYSVNEQFFGPGTRLTVL.

The gene calls are TRBV12-3 or TRBV12-4 and TRBJ1-6. The CDR3 contains 12 residues. Here the CDR3 reads CASSRNNSPLHF.

This sequence joins TRBV30 and TRBJ2-1; as DNA is missing, the TRBD2 call by TCRdb cannot be tested. Germline loops: CDR1 GTSNPN, CDR2 SVGIG (reference sequence). The CDR3 is 14 amino acids. The CDR3 sequence: CAWSGLAGVHEQFF.

The rearrangement joins TRBV5-1 to TRBJ2-7; the D gene TCRdb calls, TRBD2, cannot be checked with no DNA. The CDR3 is 13 residues long. Germline loops: CDR1 SGHRS, CDR2 YFSETQ. The chain's CDR3 is CASSLGTNHEQYF.

The CDR3 spells CASTLRGGRVDTGELFF. This chain links TRBV6-1 with TRBJ2-2; TCRdb's D call, TRBD2, is unchecked because there is no DNA. This CDR3 region has 17 residues. CDR1 and CDR2 from the germline V gene are MNHNS and SASEGT.

This chain links TRBV27 with TRBJ2-4. Germline CDR1 MNHEY, CDR2 SMNVEV (reference sequence). The CDR3 length is 16 residues. CDR3 amino acids: CASSSIKALAKNIQYF.

This chain uses TRBV6-6 with TRBJ2-7; the TCRdb call, TRBD1, lacks DNA for checking. This CDR3 comprises 13 residues. From germline, CDR1 is MNHNY and CDR2 SVGAGI (reference sequence). CDR3 residues: CASTYRESYEQYF.

The J gene is TRBJ1-3, the V gene TRBV6-5; TCRdb calls TRBD1, which cannot be checked without DNA. This CDR3 is 16 amino acids long. Per germline, CDR1 MNHEY and CDR2 SVGAGI. CDR3: CASSYLTVRSGNTIYF.

V is TRBV10-3 and J is TRBJ2-1; TCRdb's D call of TRBD2 is untestable without DNA. Germline-derived CDR1 and CDR2 are ENHRY and SYGVKD. CDR3 length equals 15 residues. The CDR3 reads CAIGERELKNNEQFF.

The chain links TRBV5-4 to TRBJ2-1; TCRdb calls TRBD1, which cannot be checked without DNA. The CDR3 has 15 residues. Germline assignment: CDR1 SGHNT and CDR2 YYREEE (reference sequence). Here the CDR3 reads CASSSGQGVYNEQFF. Full variable domain (rest looked up from reference TRBV5-4 and TRBJ2-1): ETGVTQSPTHLIKTRGQQVTLRCSSQSGHNTVSWYQQALGQGPQFIFQYYREEENGRGNFPPRFSGLQFPNYSSELNVNALELDDSALYLCASSSGQGVYNEQFFGPGTRLTVL.